This TCR beta chain was identified in a study of blood T cell repertoires in COVID-19. Participants were aged roughly 18 to 89 years from around 24 US areas. Each participant's cohort was designated according to participant-reported clinical history. A PCR-confirmed or clinician-diagnosed COVID-19 case had contacted exposed participants within 2 weeks of entry. Using immunoSEQ multiplex PCR, the repertoire was profiled, and TCRdb retains in-frame clones only, with some absent. The repertoire holds around 190,000 clones, with roughly 89% as singletons. This clonotype was obtained from a woman aged 30 to 39 who had been exposed to COVID-19. Sequencing was carried out using PBMCs or T cells enriched from blood (not recorded which).

The DNA for the CDR3 is TGTGCCAGCAGCTTCCGGGATTGGAATCAGCCCCAGCATTTT. Its translation: CASSFRDWNQPQHF. This chain joins TRBV11-3 and TRBJ1-5; D not resolved. CDR1 and CDR2 (germline): SGHNT, YENEEA. The CDR3 is 14 residues long. V lost 3 bases and J 4 bases, leaving 10 bases between the germline ends.